What follows is one T cell receptor (beta chain) and its context. The antigen is unknown. This sample is drawn from a study of cytomegalovirus exposure and HLA in healthy donors. Points from the study as a whole: Being productive about 87% or about 30% of the time was typical of most TCR beta V segments in an earlier analysis.

The PCR employed 60 Vbeta primers together with 13 Jbeta primers. Libraries were prepared by immunoSEQ multiplex PCR; TCRdb keeps only in-frame clonotypes and omits some of them. The table lists about 110,000 clones, roughly 80% of them singletons, with 2.5% in the top ten. CDR1 and CDR2 (germline): MNHNS, SASEGT. The CDR3 length is 17 residues. J was trimmed by 2 bases and V by 4 bases; bases with no gene match: 5. Samples came from healthy bone marrow donors. The chain carries TRBV6-1 and TRBJ2-2; 12 nucleotides match TRBD2. The sequenced sample consisted of PBMCs. The source of this sequence is a man in his forties in good health and CMV-seronegative. The CDR3 loop is CASSVRLAGVNTGELFF. The DNA for the CDR3 is TGTGCCAGCAGTGTTAGACTAGCGGGGGTTAACACCGGGGAGCTGTTTTTT.